One and the same sample provided the 9 T cell receptor beta chains below, sequenced in a study of T cell repertoires in cytomegalovirus infection. These receptors' targets are unknown. TCRdb used MiXCR to reprocess the reads, holding one entry per CDR3 protein. Here the sample spans 650,000 to 850,000 distinct CDR3 sequences, 25% to 30% being singletons. The specimen was cultured CD8+ T cells from PBMCs, collected from culture after CMV antigen stimulation. The receptors were sampled from a human donor in good health (CMV status not recorded). Some clones in this sample may be carry-over from other donors' samples.

This sequence joins TRBV6-8 and TRBJ2-1; 12 bases map to TRBD2. The CDR3 has 17 residues. Germline loops: CDR1 MNHGY, CDR2 SAAAGT. V lost 2 bases to trimming and J lost 7 bases; unmatched junction nucleotides: 9. CDR3 amino acids: CASSYGLAGGRRNEQFF. The CDR3, as DNA: TGTGCCAGCAGTTACGGGCTAGCGGGGGGGCGACGGAATGAGCAGTTCTTC.

There are many counts of this clonotype. The chain uses TRBV7-2 and TRBJ2-4; D gene unclear. CDR3 length: 15 amino acids. CDR1 is SGHTA and CDR2 is FQGNSA in the germline V gene. Trimming took 4 bases from V and 0 from J, leaving 10 bases between them. In DNA form, the CDR3 reads TGTGCCAGCAGCTCCCCGGAACTAGCCAAAAACATTCAGTACTTC. Translation gives CASSSPELAKNIQYF.

The gene calls are TRBV19 and TRBJ1-2; D call uncertain. There are 12 residues in the CDR3. The germline V and J ends were trimmed by 4 bases and 8 bases, with 11 bases remaining between them. Germline CDR1 LNHDA, CDR2 SQIVND (reference sequence). CDR3 region: CASSNIGEGYTF. In nucleotides, the CDR3 is TGTGCCAGTAGTAATATAGGCGAAGGCTACACCTTC.

This clonotype showed up just a few times. The J gene is TRBJ2-1, the V gene TRBV11-2; the match to TRBD2 covers 10 bases. The germline V gene encodes CDR1 SGHAT and CDR2 FQNNGV. The CDR3 covers 17 residues. The ends lost 2 bases at V and 7 bases at J; junction bases unmatched: 11. The CDR3 DNA follows: TGTGCCAGCAGCTTAAGGCTAGCGGGGGCCACGGGGAATGAGCAGTTCTTC. This encodes CASSLRLAGATGNEQFF.

In its sample, this clonotype was seen many times. The chain uses TRBV7-2 and TRBJ1-6; 10 positions agree with TRBD1. Trimming took 4 bases from V and 4 from J; bases not matched to a gene: 10. The CDR3 is 18 residues long. Germline loops: CDR1 SGHTA, CDR2 FQGNSA. DNA for the CDR3: TGTGCCAGCAGCTCAAATTGGGGACAGGGGCCTTATAATTCACCCCTCCACTTT. This gives the protein CASSSNWGQGPYNSPLHF.

This chain joins TRBV18 and TRBJ1-5; the D is unclear. CDR1 and CDR2 from the germline V gene are KGHSH and LQKENI. CDR3 size: 13 residues. Trimming shortened V by 3 bases and J by 3 bases, and 6 bases separated the two germline ends. The CDR3 region is CASSPLINQPQHF. The CDR3 DNA sequence: TGTGCCAGCTCACCCCTAATCAATCAGCCCCAGCATTTT.

The chain couples TRBV6-1 to TRBJ1-1, with a tentative D call TRBD1 (5 bases). Germline V lookup: CDR1 MNHNS, CDR2 SASEGT. The CDR3 has 11 residues. The V and J ends lost 8 bases and 5 bases respectively, with 9 bases between them. The CDR3 DNA reads as TGTGCCAGCCATGGGGGAACTGAAGCTTTCTTT. It specifies CASHGGTEAFF.

The V call is TRBV12-5, the J call TRBJ1-1; D is possibly TRBD1 (5 bases). The germline CDR1 and CDR2 sequences are LGHNT and FRNRAP. Trimming took 2 bases from V and 11 from J, leaving 6 bases between them. This CDR3 is built from 10 residues. CDR3 DNA: TGTGCTAGTGGTTTGTCAGGGGCTTTCTTT. Amino acids: CASGLSGAFF.

V is TRBV27 and J is TRBJ1-5, with unresolved D. Germline CDR1 is MNHEY and CDR2 is SMNVEV (reference sequence). The CDR3 is 14 residues long. Trimming took 5 bases from V and 5 from J, leaving 13 bases between them. As DNA, the CDR3 is TGTGCCAGCAGTCGGCAGTGGGGAGATCAGCCCCAGCATTTT. Protein sequence: CASSRQWGDQPQHF.